This entry lists 2 T cell receptor beta chains sequenced from one sample in a study of shared clonotypes between healthy human individuals. TCRdb's copy holds only in-frame clones and misses some; the assay was immunoSEQ multiplex PCR. Counted here are 300,000 to 400,000 clones, approximately 79% occurring once; the ten biggest clones make up about a tenth. Sequencing input: memory CD4+ T cells sorted from blood. Documented subset: CD45RA-negative fraction. The receptors here all came from a young man in good health.

V gene TRBV6-6 combines with J gene TRBJ2-3, with D unresolved. V was trimmed by 4 bases and J by 2 bases, leaving 16 bases between them. This CDR3 spans 16 amino acids. Per the germline V gene, CDR1 is MNHNY and CDR2 is SVGAGI (reference sequence). Here the CDR3 reads CASSSYYQGPTDTQYF. In nucleotides, the CDR3 is TGTGCCAGCAGTTCCTATTACCAAGGCCCCACAGATACGCAGTATTTT.

This chain uses TRBV7-9 with TRBJ2-3; D is undetermined. The CDR3 totals 17 residues. Germline V gene data show CDR1 as SEHNR and CDR2 as FQNEAQ (reference sequence). The V end was cut by 2 bases, the J end by 5 bases, with 20 bases between. The CDR3 coding sequence is TGTGCCAGCAGCTTACTAGGCATTAGCCCCCGTGGAGATACGCAGTATTTT. As protein: CASSLLGISPRGDTQYF.